The clone carrying this T cell receptor (beta chain) was picked up a small number of times. The data stem from a study of blood T cell repertoires in COVID-19. Study summary: COVID-19 samples collected from the United States, Italy and Spain covered acute and convalescent phases. T cells, B-cell-depleted T cells, or PBMCs supplied cDNA or gDNA.

Original methodology: Amplification from reference gene primers served as the basis for estimated nucleated cell counts. Here immunoSEQ multiplex PCR was the method, and the copy in TCRdb shows in-frame clones only, minus some. The DNA was the basis for D and trimming; V, J and clone size are from that table. This sample has about 120,000 clones, with over 60% found just once. In germline, CDR1 is LNHDA, CDR2 SQIVND (reference sequence). This CDR3 region has 18 residues. V was pared by 9 bases and J by 5 bases, with 20 bases of the junction left unmatched. Sequenced: peripheral blood. The rearrangement links TRBV19 to TRBJ2-1, with 9 bases identical to TRBD2. The receptor was derived from a human donor in a cohort sampled during active COVID-19. Here the CDR3 DNA reads TGTGCCAGCAACCACCTTGTGGGGGCGGGAGGGGTAGACAATGAGCAGTTCTTC. The encoded protein is CASNHLVGAGGVDNEQFF.